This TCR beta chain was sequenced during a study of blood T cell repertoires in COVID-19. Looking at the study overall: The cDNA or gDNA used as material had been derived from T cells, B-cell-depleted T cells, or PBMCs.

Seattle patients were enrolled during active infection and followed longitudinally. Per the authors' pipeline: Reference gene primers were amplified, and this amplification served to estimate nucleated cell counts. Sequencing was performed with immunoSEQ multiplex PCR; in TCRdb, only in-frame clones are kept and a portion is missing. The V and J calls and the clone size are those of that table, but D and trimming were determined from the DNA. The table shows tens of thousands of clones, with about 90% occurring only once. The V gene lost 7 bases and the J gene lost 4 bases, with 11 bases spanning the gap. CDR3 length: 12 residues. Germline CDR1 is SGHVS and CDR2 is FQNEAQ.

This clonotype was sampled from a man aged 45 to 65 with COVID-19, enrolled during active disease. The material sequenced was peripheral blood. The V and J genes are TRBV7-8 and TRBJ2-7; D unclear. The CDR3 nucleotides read TGTGCCAGCACCCCCGGGTCATACGAGCAGTACTTC. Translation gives CASTPGSYEQYF.